One sample yielded the 18 T cell receptor beta chains listed below, sequenced in a study of shared clonotypes between healthy human individuals. In the naive CD8 group, cells lacked CD45RO and were positively selected for CCR7, so terminally differentiated effector memory CD45RA+ cells were left out. Data came from immunoSEQ multiplex PCR; TCRdb stores just in-frame clones and leaves some out. The table lists around 1.9 million clones, roughly 91% of them singletons. Specimen: naive CD8+ T cells from PBMCs. Receptor source: a man aged 18-30 years in good health. Some clones in this sample may be carry-over from other donors' samples.

A few counts support this clone. CDR3 nucleotides: TGTGCCAGCAGCCTCCTCAGGAACACTGAAGCTTTCTTT. The encoded protein is CASSLLRNTEAFF. The rearrangement links TRBV14 to TRBJ1-1; D remains ambiguous. The germline V and J ends were trimmed by 4 bases and 1 base, with 7 bases remaining between them. The CDR3 has 13 amino acids. Per the germline V gene, CDR1 is SGHDN and CDR2 is FVKESK.

The chain recombines TRBV6-5 with TRBJ2-4; TRBD2 is a possible D gene (6 bases). The CDR3 loop spans 15 amino acids. Per the germline V gene, CDR1 is MNHEY and CDR2 is SVGAGI. V gave up 7 bases and J gave up 1 base, with 14 bases separating them. The CDR3 loop reads CASTPFREAKNIQYF. The DNA for the CDR3 is TGTGCCAGCACCCCATTCCGGGAGGCCAAAAACATTCAGTACTTC.

The rearrangement joins TRBV7-6 to TRBJ2-2; 16 bases match TRBD2. The CDR3 runs 18 residues. Trimming cost V 5 bases and J 1 base; bases outside gene matches: 4. The V gene's germline CDR1 is SGHVS and CDR2 FNYEAQ. The CDR3 sequence: CASSLGLAGGLNTGELFF. As DNA, the CDR3 is TGTGCCAGCAGCCTGGGACTAGCGGGAGGGCTGAACACCGGGGAGCTGTTTTTT.

The chain couples TRBV29-1 to TRBJ2-7; TRBD1 might be the D (6 bases). The CDR3 runs 11 residues. Trimming removed 6 bases from V and 6 bases from J, with 12 bases in between. Germline CDR1 is SQVTM and CDR2 is ANQGSEA. As DNA, the CDR3 is TGCAGCGTCGCGGACAGCTTCGAGCAGTACTTC. Translated: CSVADSFEQYF.

The chain is built from TRBV9 and TRBJ2-1, with 9 bases identical to TRBD2. CDR3 length: 15 amino acids. The germline gives CDR1 SGDLS, CDR2 YYNGEE. The V gene end was trimmed by 3 bases and the J gene end by 4 bases; junction bases not matched to a gene: 5. CDR3 amino acids: CASSEWTSAYNEQFF. CDR3 sequence (DNA): TGTGCCAGCAGCGAATGGACTAGCGCATACAATGAGCAGTTCTTC.

As concerns this clone: In the same sample, other DNA sequences code for this CDR3. The chain joins TRBV4-1 to TRBJ2-3; 7 bases map to TRBD2. CDR3 length equals 11 residues. The trim removed 3 bases at V and 9 bases at J, leaving 0 bases unmatched. Germline-derived CDR1 and CDR2 are MGHRA and YSYEKL. CDR3 nucleotide sequence: TGCGCCAGCAGCCAGGGGGGGACGCAGTATTTT. Translated, it gives CASSQGGTQYF.

The chain couples TRBV11-2 to TRBJ2-1; 10 nucleotides line up with TRBD1. Germline values: CDR1 SGHAT, CDR2 FQNNGV. Trimming removed 6 bases from V and 6 bases from J; junction bases left unmatched: 20. The length of the CDR3 is 19 residues. CDR3 region: CASRGTGVERLAEANEQFF. CDR3 sequence (DNA): TGTGCCAGCAGGGGGACAGGGGTTGAGCGGCTAGCGGAGGCCAATGAGCAGTTCTTC. Looking up the rest from reference TRBV11-2 and TRBJ2-1 gives the full variable domain: EAGVAQSPRYKIIEKRQSVAFWCNPISGHATLYWYQQILGQGPKLLIQFQNNGVVDDSQLPKDRFSAERLKGVDSTLKIQPAKLEDSAVYLCASRGTGVERLAEANEQFFGPGTRLTVL.

V and J are TRBV6-5 and TRBJ1-2; 7 bases agree with TRBD1. The CDR3 is 15 residues long. The V gene's germline CDR1 is MNHEY and CDR2 SVGAGI. J was trimmed by 8 bases and V by 4 bases; bases with no gene match: 13. CDR3 loop: CASSSTGTDSWGYTF. CDR3 coding DNA: TGTGCCAGCAGTTCCACCGGGACAGACTCGTGGGGCTACACCTTC.

V is TRBV6-1 and J is TRBJ2-2, with 9 positions matching TRBD1. Germline V gene sequence: CDR1 MNHNS, CDR2 SASEGT. The length of the CDR3 is 14 residues. V was clipped by 10 bases and J by 2 bases; unmatched bases: 5. CDR3 residues: CATGQGRNTGELFF. The CDR3 DNA is TGTGCCACGGGACAGGGAAGAAACACCGGGGAGCTGTTTTTT.

CDR3 DNA: TGTGCCAGCAGCTTGGCCGGGGGAAAGGAGACCCAGTACTTC. Its translation is CASSLAGGKETQYF. V and J are TRBV5-6 and TRBJ2-5, with D perhaps TRBD2 (6 bases). Trimming removed 0 bases at V and 5 bases at J, with 11 bases between. The CDR3 is 14 residues long. The germline CDR1 and CDR2 sequences are SGHDT and YYEEEE. The whole variable domain, remainder taken from reference TRBV5-6 and TRBJ2-5, is DAGVTQSPTHLIKTRGQQVTLRCSPKSGHDTVSWYQQALGQGPQFIFQYYEEEERQRGNFPDRFSGHQFPNYSSELNVNALLLGDSALYLCASSLAGGKETQYFGPGTRLLVL.

This clone was detected once. This chain uses TRBV7-2 with TRBJ2-3; TRBD1 matches at 7 bases. Germline V gene lookup returns CDR1 SGHTA and CDR2 FQGNSA. Trimming removed 5 bases from V and 4 bases from J; junction bases left unmatched: 15. The CDR3 is 17 residues long. CDR3 sequence: CASSPEERGLLADTQYF. The CDR3 DNA follows: TGTGCCAGCAGCCCTGAGGAGAGGGGGCTTCTCGCAGATACGCAGTATTTT.

With respect to this clone: Additional DNA sequences in this sample encode the identical CDR3. The rearrangement links TRBV14 to TRBJ2-5, with D hard to call. CDR1 and CDR2 (germline): SGHDN, FVKESK. There are 12 residues in the CDR3. Trimming shortened V by 1 base and J by 4 bases, and 4 bases separated the two germline ends. In nucleotides, the CDR3 is TGTGCCAGCAGCCAAGTTGGAGAGACCCAGTACTTC. Translation: CASSQVGETQYF.

This chain links TRBV6-5 with TRBJ2-1; 7 nucleotides agree with TRBD1. Germline V CDR1 and CDR2: MNHEY, SVGAGI. The CDR3 loop spans 15 amino acids. V shed 8 bases and J 7 bases; nucleotides not matched to a gene: 14. Here the CDR3 DNA reads TGTGCCAGCCTTCAAAGGGGACAGTCGATAAATGAGCAGTTCTTC. Encoded protein: CASLQRGQSINEQFF.

The chain couples TRBV9 to TRBJ2-7; D possibly corresponds to TRBD1 (6 bases). CDR1 SGDLS and CDR2 YYNGEE come from the germline V gene. CDR3 length: 14 residues. The V gene lost 0 bases and the J gene lost 3 bases, with 10 bases spanning the gap. CDR3 nucleotides: TGTGCCAGCAGCGTAGGGGACACTCTCTACGAGCAGTACTTC. Its translation is CASSVGDTLYEQYF.

CDR3 residues: CASSMGMWGQPQHF. The CDR3 region has the DNA TGTGCCAGTAGTATGGGAATGTGGGGTCAGCCCCAGCATTTT. The rearrangement links TRBV19 to TRBJ1-5; D not certain. The CDR3 runs to 14 residues. V was shortened by 3 bases and J by 6 bases, with 12 bases between the two germline ends. Germline assignment: CDR1 LNHDA and CDR2 SQIVND (reference sequence).

The chain recombines TRBV30 with TRBJ2-1; 8 bases fit TRBD2. Per the germline V gene, CDR1 is GTSNPN and CDR2 is SVGIG (reference sequence). The CDR3 is 14 amino acids. V gave up 2 bases and J gave up 8 bases; unmatched junction bases: 8. This chain's CDR3 is CAWSPVAGFHEQFF. DNA of the CDR3: TGTGCCTGGAGTCCTGTAGCGGGATTTCATGAGCAGTTCTTC. The whole variable domain, remainder taken from reference TRBV30 and TRBJ2-1, is SQTIHQWPATLVQPVGSPLSLECTVEGTSNPNLYWYRQAAGRGLQLLFYSVGIGQISSEVPQNLSASRPQDRQFILSSKKLLLSDSGFYLCAWSPVAGFHEQFFGPGTRLTVL.

The J gene is TRBJ1-1, the V gene TRBV7-9; D not certain. The CDR3 has 13 amino acids. The germline V and J ends were trimmed by 2 bases and 2 bases, with 6 bases remaining between them. Germline assignment: CDR1 SEHNR and CDR2 FQNEAQ (reference sequence). This chain's CDR3 is CASSLLPNTEAFF. The CDR3 DNA follows: TGTGCCAGCAGCTTACTCCCAAACACTGAAGCTTTCTTT.

This clone was picked up one time. The chain employs TRBV27 and TRBJ2-2; D is possibly TRBD2 (6 bases). This CDR3 region has 16 residues. Trimming took 2 bases from V and 6 from J, leaving 16 bases between them. CDR1 is MNHEY and CDR2 is SMNVEV in the germline V gene (reference sequence). CDR3 in amino acids: CASSLRETGGAGELFF. CDR3 nucleotide sequence: TGTGCCAGCAGTTTACGGGAGACCGGGGGTGCCGGGGAGCTGTTTTTT.